These 25 T cell receptor beta chains share one sample of origin, sequenced in a study of T-cell memory formation after mild COVID-19. TCRdb independently ran MiXCR on the 5' RACE reads; one entry per CDR3 protein. There are 150,000 to 200,000 distinct CDR3 sequences in the sample; roughly a fifth occur only once, and under 30% lies in the top ten. The sequenced sample was PBMCs or a T cell subset sorted from them (not recorded which). These receptors came from an adult woman who had mild COVID-19 (a few samples of this study predate the infection). Cell type and time point are not known.

The chain recombines TRBV7-9 with TRBJ2-5; TRBD2 matches 11 bases. The CDR3 length is 17 residues. The V gene's germline CDR1 is SEHNR and CDR2 FQNEAQ (reference sequence). V shed 5 bases and J 2 bases; nucleotides not matched to a gene: 10. DNA for the CDR3: TGTGCCAGCAGCCAGGGGACTAGCGGACCATATCAAGAGACCCAGTACTTC. It yields the protein CASSQGTSGPYQETQYF. Full variable domain (rest looked up from reference TRBV7-9 and TRBJ2-5): DTGVSQNPRHKITKRGQNVTFRCDPISEHNRLYWYRQTLGQGPEFLTYFQNEAQLEKSRLLSDRFSAERPKGSFSTLEIQRTEQGDSAMYLCASSQGTSGPYQETQYFGPGTRLLVL.

This clonotype appeared a few times. The rearrangement uses TRBV5-1 and TRBJ2-7; D is possibly TRBD2 (6 bases). V lost 3 bases, J lost 0 bases, and 13 bases lay in between. This CDR3 is 15 amino acids long. CDR1 SGHRS and CDR2 YFSETQ come from the germline V gene. CDR3 bases: TGCGCCAGCAGCTCGACTTACGGGAGCTCCTACGAGCAGTACTTC. It is translated as CASSSTYGSSYEQYF.

This clonotype was counted a few times. The J gene is TRBJ2-7, the V gene TRBV7-2; a weak D match, TRBD2 (6 bases). Between the trimmed V and J ends, which lost 5 bases and 4 bases, there was a span of 15 bases. Germline loops: CDR1 SGHTA, CDR2 FQGNSA. This CDR3 is built from 14 residues. The CDR3 region has the DNA TGTGCCAGCAGCCTCGGGGGAGCGTGGTACGAGCAGTACTTC. It is translated as CASSLGGAWYEQYF.

The chain carries TRBV9 and TRBJ2-7; D not resolved. Deletions cut 4 bases from V and 7 bases from J, with 12 bases between. Germline-derived CDR1 and CDR2 are SGDLS and YYNGEE. CDR3 length equals 12 residues. The CDR3 DNA is TGTGCCAGCAGCTCTTCGACTCGGGAGCAGTACTTC. It yields the protein CASSSSTREQYF.

In its sample, this clonotype was seen many times. The V call is TRBV28, the J call TRBJ1-2, with TRBD1 matching over 8 bases. Germline loops: CDR1 MDHEN, CDR2 SYDVKM. The trim removed 2 bases at V and 8 bases at J, leaving 7 bases unmatched. This CDR3 has 14 amino acids. The CDR3 DNA sequence: TGTGCCAGCAGTTTAGGGTCAGGGGGCGACGGCTACACCTTC. This codes for CASSLGSGGDGYTF.

The CDR3 sequence is CASRQGTTEAFF. The CDR3 region has the DNA TGTGCCAGCCGGCAGGGAACAACTGAAGCTTTCTTT. This sequence joins TRBV6-5 and TRBJ1-1; D might be TRBD1 (5 bases). This CDR3 is 12 amino acids long. The germline V and J ends were trimmed by 8 bases and 5 bases, with 12 bases remaining between them. Germline V gene lookup returns CDR1 MNHEY and CDR2 SVGAGI.

The chain employs TRBV20-1 and TRBJ1-2, with a possible D match to TRBD1 (5 bases). The V end lost 6 bases, the J end lost 3 bases, and 20 bases lay between the germline ends. The CDR3 has 15 amino acids. Germline CDR1 is DFQATT and CDR2 is SNEGSKA (reference sequence). The CDR3 DNA is TGCAGTGCACCTCACCCGGACCTAGGGGACTATGGCTACACCTTC. This translates into CSAPHPDLGDYGYTF.

V gene TRBV19 combines with J gene TRBJ1-5; D not certain. The CDR3 is made up of 16 amino acids. Looked up from germline, CDR1 is LNHDA and CDR2 is SQIVND (reference sequence). Trimming took 1 base from V and 1 from J, leaving 11 bases between them. The CDR3 protein is CASSIAQQLSNQPQHF. The CDR3 region has the DNA TGTGCCAGTAGTATAGCCCAACAGTTAAGCAATCAGCCCCAGCATTTT.

V is TRBV30 and J is TRBJ2-2; no clear D gene. Deletions cut 0 bases from V and 6 bases from J, with 8 bases between. The CDR3 runs 13 residues. Germline CDR1 reads GTSNPN; CDR2 reads SVGIG (reference sequence). The CDR3 sequence: CAWSVSRPGELFF. Here the CDR3 DNA reads TGTGCCTGGAGTGTATCAAGACCCGGGGAGCTGTTTTTT.

The chain recombines TRBV15 with TRBJ2-5; possibly TRBD1 for D (7 bases). Germline CDR1 reads LNHNV; CDR2 reads YYDKDF (reference sequence). The CDR3 totals 15 residues. Deletions cut 0 bases from V and 5 bases from J, with 13 bases between. The CDR3 spells CATSRDLAGGETQYF. DNA of the CDR3: TGTGCCACCAGCAGAGATCTGGCAGGGGGGGAGACCCAGTACTTC.

V gene TRBV5-4 combines with J gene TRBJ2-1; 12 bases agree with TRBD1. The germline V gene encodes CDR1 SGHNT and CDR2 YYREEE (reference sequence). The ends lost 4 bases at V and 9 bases at J; junction bases unmatched: 8. The CDR3 length is 15 residues. CDR3 in DNA: TGTGCCAGCAGCAATCCGGGACAGGGGGCGACTGAGCAGTTCTTC. Translated, it gives CASSNPGQGATEQFF.

This clonotype was observed at least ten times. The chain joins TRBV12-3 or TRBV12-4 to TRBJ2-7; the D gene is possibly TRBD1 (6 bases). CDR3 length: 13 residues. V was cut by 2 bases and J by 2 bases, with 7 bases left in between. The CDR3 protein is CASSLHRAYEQYF. In DNA, the CDR3 is TGTGCCAGCAGTTTACACAGGGCCTACGAGCAGTACTTC.

This clonotype was seen a few times. The V gene is TRBV7-6, the J gene TRBJ2-3, with D unclear. CDR3 length equals 13 residues. Trimming took 5 bases from V and 2 from J, leaving 8 bases between them. CDR1 and CDR2 from the germline V gene are SGHVS and FNYEAQ. The CDR3: CASSAANTDTQYF. The CDR3 DNA follows: TGTGCCAGCAGCGCGGCAAACACAGATACGCAGTATTTT.

This clonotype was seen a few times. This chain links TRBV7-9 with TRBJ2-3, with TRBD1 matching over 10 bases. Germline CDR1 and CDR2: SEHNR and FQNEAQ (reference sequence). There are 18 residues in the CDR3. V lost 6 bases and J lost 2; bases outside the gene matches: 14. CDR3 in amino acids: CASRETPGTGEDTDTQYF. The CDR3 DNA is TGTGCCAGCAGAGAAACCCCCGGGACAGGGGAGGACACAGATACGCAGTATTTT.

This clonotype was found a few times. The J gene is TRBJ2-5, the V gene TRBV25-1; TRBD2 might be the D (5 bases). The CDR3 loop spans 12 amino acids. V lost 3 bases to trimming and J lost 13 bases, with 15 bases between them. Germline V gene sequence: CDR1 MGHDK, CDR2 SYGVNS. CDR3 bases: TGTGCCAGCAGTGATAGCGTTGGTCGCGGGTACTTC. Its protein is CASSDSVGRGYF.

This clonotype appeared a few times. The genes are TRBV13 and TRBJ2-7; 8 bases are a match to TRBD1. Germline trimming cut 7 bases from V and 5 bases from J; bases unmatched to any gene: 10. The CDR3 is 14 residues long. CDR1 PRHDT and CDR2 FYEKMQ come from the germline V gene (reference sequence). The CDR3 sequence: CASTIGQGIHEQYF. The CDR3 coding sequence is TGTGCCAGCACCATAGGACAGGGAATCCACGAGCAGTACTTC.

The chain uses TRBV10-3 and TRBJ2-1; 11 bases match TRBD2. The ends lost 2 bases at V and 4 bases at J; junction bases unmatched: 13. CDR3 length: 19 amino acids. Germline V gene data show CDR1 as ENHRY and CDR2 as SYGVKD. The DNA for the CDR3 is TGTGCCATCAGTGAGCCTCTCTTTCTAGCGGGAGGCGTGTACAATGAGCAGTTCTTC. Its protein product is CAISEPLFLAGGVYNEQFF.

This clonotype is medium-sized by share. The chain employs TRBV6-5 and TRBJ1-2; the D gene is possibly TRBD1 (6 bases). This CDR3 comprises 16 residues. Germline CDR1 MNHEY, CDR2 SVGAGI. Trimming took 2 bases from V and 0 from J, leaving 13 bases between them. The CDR3 DNA reads TGTGCCAGCAGTTACCGCTTGGGACATACTAACTATGGCTACACCTTC. This sequence encodes CASSYRLGHTNYGYTF.

There are a few counts of this clonotype. V gene TRBV3-1 combines with J gene TRBJ2-7; D may be TRBD1 or TRBD2 (6 bases each). CDR1 and CDR2 from the germline V gene are LGHDT and YNNKEL (reference sequence). The CDR3 consists of 15 residues. The ends were cut back, 0 bases at V and 0 bases at J, with 9 bases in the middle. The CDR3 sequence: CASSQEGGSSYEQYF. The CDR3 DNA is TGTGCCAGCAGCCAAGAAGGGGGGAGCTCCTACGAGCAGTACTTC.

This clonotype was seen a handful of times. The genes are TRBV10-3 and TRBJ2-5; 9 bases fit TRBD1. V trimming: 6 bases; J trimming: 7 bases; junction bases outside the gene matches: 9. The germline V gene encodes CDR1 ENHRY and CDR2 SYGVKD. This CDR3 contains 14 residues. CDR3 amino acids: CAIRRTGDDWTQYF. In DNA, the CDR3 is TGTGCCATCAGGAGGACAGGGGATGATTGGACCCAGTACTTC.

This clonotype was found a few times. This sequence joins TRBV7-9 and TRBJ2-5, with D possibly matching TRBD2 (5 bases). This CDR3 contains 13 residues. Deletions cut 5 bases from V and 7 bases from J, with 14 bases between. Looked up from germline, CDR1 is SEHNR and CDR2 is FQNEAQ (reference sequence). CDR3 sequence: CASSEDGGPTQYF. DNA of the CDR3: TGTGCCAGCAGCGAGGACGGAGGTCCGACCCAGTACTTC.

This sequence joins TRBV20-1 and TRBJ2-7; no reliable D call. This CDR3 is 14 amino acids long. From germline, CDR1 is DFQATT and CDR2 SNEGSKA (reference sequence). Between the trimmed V and J ends, which lost 0 bases and 4 bases, there was a span of 13 bases. CDR3 loop: CSARDGGRSYEQYF. The CDR3 DNA sequence: TGCAGTGCTAGAGATGGTGGCAGATCTTACGAGCAGTACTTC.

This clonotype was seen more than once but under ten times. The chain uses TRBV20-1 and TRBJ2-3; no reliable D call. Germline V CDR1 and CDR2: DFQATT, SNEGSKA (reference sequence). There are 15 residues in the CDR3. V lost 1 base and J lost 1, with 12 bases in between. The CDR3 reads CSARVRPAGTDTQYF. The DNA of the CDR3 is TGCAGTGCTAGAGTGCGGCCAGCCGGCACAGATACGCAGTATTTT.

V is TRBV12-3 or TRBV12-4 and J is TRBJ2-1, with D possibly matching TRBD2 (6 bases). The V gene lost 3 bases and the J gene lost 8 bases, with 14 bases spanning the gap. This CDR3 region has 14 residues. DNA for the CDR3: TGTGCCAGCAGTTTTACTAGCATGGGTCATGAGCAGTTCTTC. This encodes CASSFTSMGHEQFF.

The chain is built from TRBV6-6 and TRBJ1-2; tentatively, D is TRBD1 (6 bases). V dropped 2 bases and J dropped 6 bases, with 13 bases sitting between them. The CDR3 has 14 amino acids. Germline V gene lookup returns CDR1 MNHNY and CDR2 SVGAGI (reference sequence). The CDR3 sequence is CASSYADRSHGYTF. CDR3 coding DNA: TGTGCCAGCAGTTACGCTGACAGGAGCCATGGCTACACCTTC.